Ten or more counts support the clone carrying this T cell receptor (beta chain). The target antigen is unknown. The data were obtained in a study of metastatic and nonmetastatic thyroid tumors. Study as a whole: Repertoires of blood and of tissue (tumor or nodule) from malignant and benign thyroid patients were compared. Findings and limits, study-wide: Within blood and tumor, benign nodules reportedly had significantly lower TCR beta diversity than malignant thyroid tumors did.

Germline lookup yields CDR1 SGHAT and CDR2 FQDESV (reference sequence). The CDR3 spans 18 residues. With V trimmed by 3 bases and J by 0 bases, 8 bases remained unmatched. Original analysis: Built for papillary thyroid cancer, a distant-metastasis classifier drew on CDR3 differences across clinicopathological groups. TCRdb re-called the PCR reads through MiXCR. These V and J calls are TCRdb output, not the study's own analysis. The sample comprises about 93,000 clones, roughly 13% of which are singletons, and around 10% rests with the top ten. Treatment of any kind had been given to no patient before thyroid surgery.

This receptor was taken from a female donor with papillary thyroid cancer or a benign thyroid nodule (not recorded which). Some clones in this sample may be carry-over from other donors' samples. Sequencing was performed on blood. V usage is TRBV11-1 and J usage is TRBJ2-4; 10 bases match TRBD1. The CDR3 coding sequence is TGTGCCAGCAGCTTCCCGGGACAGGGGTCCCTAGCCAAAAACATTCAGTACTTC. It codes for CASSFPGQGSLAKNIQYF.